There are many counts of the clone carrying this T cell receptor beta chain. Its antigen is currently unknown. The cDNA came from 5'RACE, which used 10-nucleotide random UMIs. Every sequencing run drew on 15-18 subjects and yielded over 200 million TCR-beta sequences. TCRdb processed the 5' RACE reads anew with MiXCR; each CDR3 protein has one entry. Counted here are about 79,000 distinct CDR3 sequences, 11% to 15% occurring once; the ten biggest clones make up nearly 7%. This sample is part of a study of neurological immune-mediated disorders. Overall study findings and caveats: Multiple sclerosis, the disease with the least TCR clonal expansion, fell below healthy controls, whereas HTLV-1-associated myelopathy showed the most.

The CDR3 is 14 residues long. After removal of 6 bases from V and 1 base from J, the junction contained 6 bases not matched to a gene. The germline V gene has CDR1 MNHEY and CDR2 SVGAGI. The clonotype originates from a woman aged 50 to 60 in good health. The rearrangement uses TRBV6-5 and TRBJ2-7, with 7 bases matching TRBD2. Sequencing used PBMCs. The CDR3 is CASSRREKSYEQYF. The CDR3 bases are TGTGCCAGCAGCAGGCGGGAGAAGTCCTACGAGCAGTACTTC.